The next 31 T cell receptor beta chains were all read from a single sample in a study of regulatory T cells in long-lasting Graves disease. The TCR beta library used iRepertoire HTBI primers with Arm-PCR amplification of CDR3. TCRdb used MiXCR to reprocess the multiplex PCR reads, holding one entry per CDR3 protein. Counted here are 550,000 to 650,000 distinct CDR3 sequences, 15% to 20% occurring once; the ten biggest clones make up 12%. As for time point: newly diagnosed GD, antithyroid drugs for less than 3 months. From RNA extracted from PBMCs, the TCR library was made. These sequences were also reported in another study, on T cells in Graves' hyperthyroidism and ophthalmopathy.

Source: peripheral blood mononuclear cells (PBMCs), taken at new diagnosis, from a patient treated with antithyroid drugs. These receptors all come from a man between 18 and 29 years old with Graves disease.

This clonotype was seen at least ten times. The genes are TRBV28 and TRBJ2-5, with TRBD1 identical over 9 bases. CDR1 is MDHEN, CDR2 SYDVKM, per germline. The V gene end was trimmed by 2 bases and the J gene end by 3 bases; junction bases not matched to a gene: 4. The CDR3 spans 15 residues. This CDR3 is CASSLPGQGKETQYF. CDR3 bases: TGTGCCAGCAGTTTACCGGGACAGGGTAAAGAGACCCAGTACTTC.

V usage is TRBV28 and J usage is TRBJ1-2, with 7 bases identical to TRBD1. The junction had 11 bases not matched to a gene; V was cut back by 5 bases and J by 8 bases. This CDR3 region has 14 residues. Germline V gene lookup returns CDR1 MDHEN and CDR2 SYDVKM. The CDR3 coding sequence is TGTGCCAGCAGTCCGTCAGGGGCAGGGGGAGGCTACACCTTC. This gives the protein CASSPSGAGGGYTF.

V and J are TRBV24-1 and TRBJ2-7; 7 positions agree with TRBD1. The CDR3 runs to 15 residues. The junction had 7 bases not matched to a gene; V was cut back by 4 bases and J by 2 bases. Per the germline V gene, CDR1 is KGHDR and CDR2 is SFDVKD. CDR3 region: CATSDARQGAYEQYF. Written as DNA, the CDR3 is TGTGCCACCAGTGACGCCAGACAGGGAGCCTACGAGCAGTACTTC.

V usage is TRBV28 and J usage is TRBJ2-5; the match to TRBD2 covers 12 bases. The V gene end was trimmed by 5 bases and the J gene end by 5 bases; junction bases not matched to a gene: 15. Germline V gene data show CDR1 as MDHEN and CDR2 as SYDVKM. The CDR3 is 18 residues long. As DNA, the CDR3 is TGTGCCAGCAGTGCCCAGAGACCTAGCGGGAGGGCCGGGGAGACCCAGTACTTC. This encodes CASSAQRPSGRAGETQYF.

This clonotype was counted only a few times. A much larger clonotype is one base distant, so this may be a read error. The chain employs TRBV28 and TRBJ2-1, with D perhaps matching TRBD1 or TRBD2 (5 bases each). CDR3 length: 13 residues. CDR1 and CDR2 from the germline V gene are MDHEN and SYDVKM. The CDR3 DNA is TGTGCCAGCAGGGGGCTAGCTCCCAATGGGCAGTTCTTC. Translation gives CASRGLAPNGQFF.

This clonotype was counted between two and nine times. The rearrangement uses TRBV19 and TRBJ1-5; 8 nucleotides align to TRBD1. The CDR3 is made up of 16 amino acids. With 5 bases clipped from V and 6 bases from J, the junction kept 12 bases outside the gene matches. Germline loops: CDR1 LNHDA, CDR2 SQIVND (reference sequence). CDR3 amino acids: CASSSPGQGAGQPQHF. CDR3 DNA: TGTGCCAGTAGTTCACCCGGGCAGGGGGCGGGTCAGCCCCAGCATTTT. Full variable domain (rest looked up from reference TRBV19 and TRBJ1-5): DGGITQSPKYLFRKEGQNVTLSCEQNLNHDAMYWYRQDPGQGLRLIYYSQIVNDFQKGDIAEGYSVSREKKESFPLTVTSAQKNPTAFYLCASSSPGQGAGQPQHFGDGTRLSIL.

This clonotype was seen only a few times. The chain employs TRBV19 and TRBJ1-2, with 7 bases that match TRBD1. The CDR3 consists of 15 residues. From germline, CDR1 is LNHDA and CDR2 SQIVND (reference sequence). Losses at the gene ends were 6 bases for V and 4 bases for J; bases not matched to a gene: 11. CDR3 bases: TGTGCCAGTAGGTCGGGACAGTCGATGATCTATGGCTACACCTTC. This codes for CASRSGQSMIYGYTF.

This clonotype has a count of ten or more. This chain connects TRBV29-1 to TRBJ1-1; weak D call: TRBD1 (5 bases). V dropped 7 bases and J dropped 2 bases, with 14 bases sitting between them. The CDR3 has 13 residues. CDR1 and CDR2 (germline): SQVTM, ANQGSEA. CDR3 region: CSALGQLNTEAFF. CDR3 DNA sequence: TGCAGCGCCCTGGGGCAGCTTAACACTGAAGCTTTCTTT.

This clonotype occurred many times. CDR3 sequence: CSVPGADTQYF. As DNA, the CDR3 is TGCAGCGTTCCAGGGGCAGATACGCAGTATTTT. The genes are TRBV29-1 and TRBJ2-3; D is perhaps TRBD1 (6 bases). Germline loops: CDR1 SQVTM, CDR2 ANQGSEA. The CDR3 sequence is 11 residues long. With 5 bases removed from V and 4 bases from J, the gap between germline ends came to 7 bases.

This clonotype was counted between two and nine times. The chain is built from TRBV19 and TRBJ1-1, with a possible D match to TRBD1 (6 bases). This CDR3 comprises 13 residues. Trimming cost V 11 bases and J 0 bases, with 13 bases left between them. The germline CDR1 and CDR2 sequences are LNHDA and SQIVND (reference sequence). This chain's CDR3 is CAVGQTLNTEAFF. For the CDR3, the DNA is TGTGCCGTCGGACAGACTCTGAACACTGAAGCTTTCTTT.

The J gene is TRBJ1-1, the V gene TRBV27; perhaps TRBD1 as D (6 bases). This CDR3 is 16 amino acids long. The V gene's germline CDR1 is MNHEY and CDR2 SMNVEV (reference sequence). Trimming removed 3 bases at V and 0 bases at J, with 14 bases between. The CDR3 reads CASSFSGTHVNTEAFF. DNA for the CDR3: TGTGCCAGCAGTTTCTCGGGGACACACGTGAACACTGAAGCTTTCTTT.

The chain links TRBV9 to TRBJ2-1, with D possibly being TRBD2 (6 bases). CDR3 length: 14 amino acids. Looked up from germline, CDR1 is SGDLS and CDR2 is YYNGEE. The V end lost 0 bases, the J end lost 6 bases, and 10 bases lay between the germline ends. In DNA form, the CDR3 reads TGTGCCAGCAGCGTAGCGGGAGTAAGCAATGAGCAGTTCTTC. It codes for CASSVAGVSNEQFF.

The chain has TRBV20-1 and TRBJ2-3; 8 nucleotides match TRBD2. The CDR3 has 14 residues. V shed 5 bases and J 5 bases; nucleotides not matched to a gene: 9. Germline loops: CDR1 DFQATT, CDR2 SNEGSKA (reference sequence). The CDR3 DNA sequence: TGCAGTGCTGGAAGGACAGCGGGGGAAGATACGCAGTATTTT. This encodes CSAGRTAGEDTQYF.

This clonotype was detected ten times or more. The chain uses TRBV7-8 and TRBJ2-2, with 7 nucleotides matching TRBD2. Germline CDR1 SGHVS, CDR2 FQNEAQ. This CDR3 spans 13 amino acids. J was trimmed by 5 bases and V by 6 bases; bases with no gene match: 3. CDR3 sequence (DNA): TGTGCCAGCAGACGTAGCGGGACCGGGGAGCTGTTTTTT. Residues: CASRRSGTGELFF.

Many counts were recorded for this clonotype. V gene TRBV2 combines with J gene TRBJ1-1; D uncertain. Germline V CDR1 and CDR2: SNHLY, FYNNEI. CDR3 length equals 14 residues. Between the trimmed V and J ends, which lost 5 bases and 0 bases, there was a span of 10 bases. The CDR3: CASSIRIMNTEAFF. The CDR3 region has the DNA TGTGCCAGCAGTATTAGGATTATGAACACTGAAGCTTTCTTT. Full variable domain (remainder filled in from reference TRBV2 and TRBJ1-1): EPEVTQTPSHQVTQMGQEVILRCVPISNHLYFYWYRQILGQKVEFLVSFYNNEISEKSEIFDDQFSVERPDGSNFTLKIRSTKLEDSAMYFCASSIRIMNTEAFFGQGTRLTVV.

Details on this clonotype: A read error is possible here, since a much larger clone lies one base away. V and J are TRBV12-3 or TRBV12-4 and TRBJ2-7, with D possibly being TRBD1 (5 bases). The CDR3 has 12 amino acids. The CDR3 is CAGSIGVYEQYF. The CDR3 region has the DNA TGTGCCGGCAGTATAGGGGTCTACGAGCAGTACTTC.

This chain uses TRBV30 with TRBJ2-1; D gene uncertain. There are 11 residues in the CDR3. In germline, CDR1 is GTSNPN, CDR2 SVGIG (reference sequence). The V end was cut by 2 bases, the J end by 9 bases, with 8 bases between. Here the CDR3 DNA reads TGTGCCTGGAGTATGGGCGGTGAGCAGTTCTTC. Translation: CAWSMGGEQFF.

This clonotype was seen repeatedly, ten times or more. The chain joins TRBV12-3 or TRBV12-4 to TRBJ2-1; D is perhaps TRBD1 (6 bases). CDR3 length equals 16 residues. The V end lost 6 bases, the J end lost 0 bases, and 15 bases lay between the germline ends. The CDR3 DNA follows: TGTGCCAGCAGCTCTCGAACAGGGAGCTCCTACAATGAGCAGTTCTTC. Translated: CASSSRTGSSYNEQFF.

The CDR3 here is CASISTSGLNTQYF. CDR3 nucleotides: TGTGCCAGTATTTCGACTAGCGGATTGAATACGCAGTATTTT. The gene calls are TRBV19 and TRBJ2-3, with 9 bases aligning to TRBD2. J lost 7 bases, V lost 7 bases, and 9 bases had no gene match. This CDR3 comprises 14 residues. CDR1 LNHDA and CDR2 SQIVND come from the germline V gene (reference sequence).

This clonotype came up many times. The gene calls are TRBV7-3 and TRBJ2-1; 7 bases line up with TRBD2. The ends lost 4 bases at V and 6 bases at J; junction bases unmatched: 9. This CDR3 region has 15 residues. Germline-derived CDR1 and CDR2 are SGHTA and FQGTGA. The CDR3 spells CASSSKTSSPNEQFF. Here the CDR3 DNA reads TGTGCCAGCAGCTCCAAGACTAGCAGTCCCAATGAGCAGTTCTTC.

This clonotype showed up many times. V usage is TRBV5-1 and J usage is TRBJ2-1; D remains unclear. CDR3 length: 12 amino acids. V was clipped by 4 bases and J by 4 bases, with 6 bases between them. Germline V lookup: CDR1 SGHRS, CDR2 YFSETQ. The CDR3 DNA reads TGCGCCAGCAGCAGTGAATACAATGAGCAGTTCTTC. Translated: CASSSEYNEQFF.

This clonotype was recorded a few times. The chain has TRBV6-2 or TRBV6-3 and TRBJ2-1; TRBD2 is a possible D gene (7 bases). V lost 8 bases to trimming and J lost 4 bases, with 18 bases between them. CDR3 length equals 15 residues. In germline, CDR1 is MNHEY, CDR2 SVGEGT. CDR3 DNA: TGTGCCAGCCGGGGAGGGGGAGCGGGTTACAATGAGCAGTTCTTC. This encodes CASRGGGAGYNEQFF.

V is TRBV5-1 and J is TRBJ2-5, with 7 bases identical to TRBD1. Unmatched junction bases numbered 11, after V lost 4 bases and J lost 5 bases. CDR3 length: 15 amino acids. Germline CDR1 reads SGHRS; CDR2 reads YFSETQ. CDR3 sequence reads: CASSQQGRYSETQYF. The CDR3 DNA follows: TGCGCCAGCAGCCAACAGGGGCGGTATTCGGAGACCCAGTACTTC.

This clonotype was recorded a few times. The J gene is TRBJ2-2, the V gene TRBV28; D is perhaps TRBD1 (6 bases). The CDR3 runs to 18 residues. The V and J ends lost 1 base and 4 bases respectively, with 19 bases between them. From germline, CDR1 is MDHEN and CDR2 SYDVKM. The CDR3 coding sequence is TGTGCCAGCAGTTTATCGCGACTACAGGGTCGCAGCACCGGGGAGCTGTTTTTT. Its protein product is CASSLSRLQGRSTGELFF.

In this sample, this clonotype turned up a few times. This chain connects TRBV7-8 to TRBJ1-2; the D gene is possibly TRBD1 (6 bases). The CDR3 is 15 amino acids. The germline V gene encodes CDR1 SGHVS and CDR2 FQNEAQ. The V gene lost 4 bases and the J gene lost 7 bases, with 19 bases spanning the gap. The DNA for the CDR3 is TGTGCCAGCAGCTCACTCTCCGGACAGACTCCTGGCTACACCTTC. It is translated as CASSSLSGQTPGYTF.

This clonotype was found many times. This chain uses TRBV7-3 with TRBJ2-1, with D tentatively TRBD1 (6 bases). Germline assignment: CDR1 SGHTA and CDR2 FQGTGA. This CDR3 has 15 amino acids. V was cut by 0 bases and J by 5 bases, with 11 bases left in between. The CDR3 protein is CASSLTYRDNNEQFF. CDR3 nucleotide sequence: TGTGCCAGCAGCTTAACTTATAGGGACAACAATGAGCAGTTCTTC.

This clonotype was counted many times. The CDR3 DNA is TGTGCCACCAGCAGAGACGATCTTTTAGCAATTGAGCAGTTCTTC. It specifies CATSRDDLLAIEQFF. The rearrangement joins TRBV15 to TRBJ2-1; D is unresolved. The CDR3 runs 15 residues. CDR1 LNHNV and CDR2 YYDKDF come from the germline V gene (reference sequence). The ends were cut back, 0 bases at V and 9 bases at J, with 15 bases in the middle.

On this clonotype: Germline is not matched at one junction end, which may reflect a read error. The CDR3 spells CAGSPDTIYEQYF. The CDR3 DNA sequence: TGTGCCGGCAGCCCGGACACGATCTACGAGCAGTACTTC. The chain links TRBV12-3 or TRBV12-4 to TRBJ2-7, with D tentatively TRBD1 (5 bases). The CDR3 is 13 amino acids.

This clonotype was seen more than once but under ten times. A junction end diverges from the germline sequence, so it may reflect a read error. The CDR3 DNA sequence: TGTGCCAGCAGCGCGGAATCCGGGGCCTACGAGCAGTATTTC. Translation: CASSAESGAYEQYF. The rearrangement joins TRBV7-2 to TRBJ2-7; either TRBD1 or TRBD2 may fit D (5 bases each). From germline, CDR1 is SGHTA and CDR2 FQGNSA. The length of the CDR3 is 14 residues.

The V and J genes are TRBV4-1 and TRBJ1-2, with a tentative D call TRBD1 (6 bases). V was trimmed by 4 bases and J by 6 bases, leaving 24 bases between them. This CDR3 spans 17 amino acids. Germline loops: CDR1 MGHRA, CDR2 YSYEKL. The CDR3 loop reads CASSPPTGPRGVDGYTF. The CDR3 coding sequence is TGCGCCAGCAGCCCACCAACAGGGCCCCGTGGTGTGGATGGCTACACCTTC.

This clonotype was counted at least ten times. V and J are TRBV10-3 and TRBJ2-3, with 12 bases that match TRBD2. V shed 10 bases and J 5 bases; nucleotides not matched to a gene: 7. Germline V gene lookup returns CDR1 ENHRY and CDR2 SYGVKD. The CDR3 extends over 14 amino acids. DNA of the CDR3: TGTGCCACCCGACTAGCGGGAGTGAAAGATACGCAGTATTTT. It codes for CATRLAGVKDTQYF.